This passage covers 11 T cell receptor beta chains from one sample sequenced in a study of T cell responses to AZD1222 COVID-19 vaccine. Sequencing used immunoSEQ multiplex PCR; TCRdb keeps in-frame clones, though not all of them. The sample comprises approximately 190,000 clones, over 85% of which are singletons, and 1% rests with the top ten. The sample consisted of peripheral blood, taken 28 days after the second AZD1222 dose. These receptors were taken from an adult who received the AZD1222 COVID-19 vaccine.

The chain recombines TRBV29-1 with TRBJ2-7; 7 bases are a match to TRBD2. CDR1 is SQVTM, CDR2 ANQGSEA, per germline. V shed 4 bases and J 3 bases; nucleotides not matched to a gene: 0. The CDR3 spans 11 residues. The CDR3 protein is CSVGGGYEQYF. Here the CDR3 DNA reads TGCAGCGTTGGGGGGGGCTACGAGCAGTACTTC.

The chain recombines TRBV11-2 with TRBJ1-6; possible D gene TRBD1, 6 bases. V was pared by 4 bases and J by 7 bases, with 14 bases between. The length of the CDR3 is 15 residues. Germline V CDR1 and CDR2: SGHAT, FQNNGV. CDR3 sequence: CASSYRDPENSPLHF. Here the CDR3 DNA reads TGTGCCAGCAGCTACAGGGATCCGGAAAATTCACCCCTCCACTTT.

V usage is TRBV7-9 and J usage is TRBJ2-1; D remains ambiguous. Germline-derived CDR1 and CDR2 are SEHNR and FQNEAQ (reference sequence). This CDR3 has 14 residues. V gave up 4 bases and J gave up 3 bases, with 10 bases separating them. The CDR3 region is CASSSSNGYNEQFF. CDR3 bases: TGTGCCAGCAGCTCCTCGAATGGCTACAATGAGCAGTTCTTC.

This chain connects TRBV27 to TRBJ2-3; TRBD2 is a possible D gene (6 bases). This CDR3 comprises 15 residues. V shed 5 bases and J shed 2 bases, with 14 bases lying between them. Germline V gene data show CDR1 as MNHEY and CDR2 as SMNVEV (reference sequence). This CDR3 reads CASSGGGRFTDTQYF. In nucleotides, the CDR3 is TGTGCCAGCAGTGGGGGAGGCCGTTTCACAGATACGCAGTATTTT.

The CDR3 spells CASSFGDFYGYTF. The CDR3 DNA is TGTGCCAGCAGTTTTGGGGATTTCTATGGCTACACCTTC. The rearrangement uses TRBV27 and TRBJ1-2; no reliable D call. Trimming pared 3 bases from V and 4 bases from J, leaving 9 bases between. The CDR3 extends over 13 amino acids. CDR1 is MNHEY and CDR2 is SMNVEV in the germline V gene (reference sequence).

This clone was counted ten times or more. V gene TRBV5-1 combines with J gene TRBJ1-2; tentative D call: TRBD1 (6 bases). V gave up 3 bases and J gave up 8 bases, with 20 bases separating them. This CDR3 region has 15 residues. Germline V gene data show CDR1 as SGHRS and CDR2 as YFSETQ. CDR3 sequence reads: CASSSRGAASDGYTF. CDR3 nucleotides: TGCGCCAGCAGCTCCCGGGGGGCTGCGAGTGACGGCTACACCTTC.

The chain recombines TRBV18 with TRBJ1-2, with D possibly TRBD1 on 5 matching bases. The CDR3 spans 15 residues. Trimming shortened V by 3 bases and J by 2 bases, and 13 bases separated the two germline ends. Germline values: CDR1 KGHSH, CDR2 LQKENI. The CDR3 DNA reads as TGTGCCAGCTCACCGGCTGGAGCAGGGAACTATGGCTACACCTTC. Protein product: CASSPAGAGNYGYTF.

The CDR3 loop is CASSRTGNTEAFF. Written as DNA, the CDR3 is TGTGCCAGCTCACGTACAGGGAACACTGAAGCTTTCTTT. The chain has TRBV18 and TRBJ1-1; the D gene is possibly TRBD1 (5 bases). This CDR3 has 13 amino acids. The germline V gene encodes CDR1 KGHSH and CDR2 LQKENI. The ends were cut back, 4 bases at V and 1 base at J, with 7 bases in the middle.

This sequence joins TRBV5-5 and TRBJ1-1, with no clear D. This CDR3 is built from 15 residues. Trimming took 4 bases from V and 1 from J, leaving 14 bases between them. The germline CDR1 and CDR2 sequences are SGHKS and YYEKEE (reference sequence). CDR3 sequence (DNA): TGTGCCAGCAGCCTGTCGTGGTCGGGGAACACTGAAGCTTTCTTT. Its protein is CASSLSWSGNTEAFF.

For this clone: Other DNA sequences within the sample encode an identical CDR3. This chain links TRBV5-1 with TRBJ1-5; tentatively, D is TRBD1 (6 bases). The V gene lost 0 bases and the J gene lost 1 base, with 8 bases spanning the gap. Germline V gene data show CDR1 as SGHRS and CDR2 as YFSETQ. The CDR3 length is 15 residues. The CDR3 region is CASSLDGGSNQPQHF. CDR3 nucleotides: TGCGCCAGCAGCTTGGACGGGGGCAGCAATCAGCCCCAGCATTTT.

This chain connects TRBV5-1 to TRBJ1-5; D possibly corresponds to TRBD1 (6 bases). This CDR3 has 16 residues. Germline-derived CDR1 and CDR2 are SGHRS and YFSETQ. V dropped 1 base and J dropped 2 bases, with 13 bases sitting between them. CDR3: CASSLRPGDGNQPQHF. The CDR3 nucleotides read TGCGCCAGCAGCTTGAGGCCAGGGGATGGCAATCAGCCCCAGCATTTT.